What follows are 16 T cell receptor beta chains derived from one specimen sequenced in a study of blood T cell repertoires in COVID-19. Produced via immunoSEQ multiplex PCR; TCRdb's table is partial and in-frame only. The repertoire holds a few hundred thousand clones, with 80% to 90% as singletons. Sequencing input: PBMCs or T cells enriched from blood (not recorded which). The receptors shown here come from a man in his thirties or forties who had recovered from COVID-19.

The J gene is TRBJ2-3, the V gene TRBV2; 11 positions match TRBD2. CDR3 length equals 16 residues. Germline assignment: CDR1 SNHLY and CDR2 FYNNEI. V shed 3 bases and J 5 bases; nucleotides not matched to a gene: 7. The CDR3 nucleotides read TGTGCCAGCAGTGATAATAGCGGGAGGGCCAAAGATACGCAGTATTTT. Residues: CASSDNSGRAKDTQYF.

The chain carries TRBV28 and TRBJ2-7; a possible D gene is TRBD2 (6 bases). The V end was cut by 8 bases, the J end by 6 bases, with 26 bases between. Germline V CDR1 and CDR2: MDHEN, SYDVKM. The CDR3 totals 16 residues. This CDR3 is CASPPGGGYSRAEQYF. The CDR3 coding sequence is TGTGCCAGCCCCCCCGGAGGAGGGTATAGTCGTGCCGAGCAGTACTTC.

This chain joins TRBV28 and TRBJ2-5; maybe TRBD2 (5 bases). CDR1 is MDHEN, CDR2 SYDVKM, per germline. V lost 5 bases to trimming and J lost 5 bases, with 18 bases between them. CDR3 length: 15 amino acids. CDR3 in amino acids: CASSPRGESVETQYF. The CDR3 nucleotides are TGTGCCAGCAGTCCCCGGGGAGAGAGCGTCGAGACCCAGTACTTC.

The V gene is TRBV4-1, the J gene TRBJ1-5; D possibly corresponds to TRBD1 (6 bases). The CDR3 has 15 residues. V was clipped by 2 bases and J by 1 base, with 9 bases between them. The germline V gene encodes CDR1 MGHRA and CDR2 YSYEKL. The CDR3: CASSQHQGSNQPQHF. The CDR3 DNA sequence: TGCGCCAGCAGCCAACATCAGGGGAGCAATCAGCCCCAGCATTTT.

The rearrangement uses TRBV11-2 and TRBJ2-5; the D is unclear. With 5 bases removed from V and 5 bases from J, the gap between germline ends came to 9 bases. The CDR3 has 12 amino acids. The germline V gene has CDR1 SGHAT and CDR2 FQNNGV. The CDR3 reads CASSTVVETQYF. The CDR3 region has the DNA TGTGCCAGCAGCACGGTAGTTGAGACCCAGTACTTC.

This clone was seen only a few times. The chain is built from TRBV6-1 and TRBJ2-7; TRBD2 agrees at 8 bases. Losses at the gene ends were 2 bases for V and 4 bases for J; bases not matched to a gene: 1. The CDR3 is 13 residues long. Germline V gene sequence: CDR1 MNHNS, CDR2 SASEGT. CDR3 protein: CASSEIAGYEQYF. DNA of the CDR3: TGTGCCAGCAGTGAAATAGCGGGATACGAGCAGTACTTC.

This clone is a singleton in its sample. V usage is TRBV6-4 and J usage is TRBJ2-7; TRBD1 matches 7 bases. The CDR3 has 15 residues. CDR1 MRHNA and CDR2 SNTAGT come from the germline V gene. V gave up 2 bases and J gave up 5 bases; unmatched junction bases: 9. The CDR3 spells CASSDGQAWRDEQYF. In DNA form, the CDR3 reads TGTGCCAGCAGTGACGGACAGGCCTGGCGGGACGAGCAGTACTTC.

The count of this clone is one. The chain links TRBV6-5 to TRBJ1-1; 7 positions match TRBD1. The V segment lost 6 bases and the J segment 5 bases; nucleotides outside the gene matches: 6. The CDR3 loop spans 13 amino acids. In germline, CDR1 is MNHEY, CDR2 SVGAGI. The CDR3 is CASSLAGGTEAFF. CDR3 DNA sequence: TGTGCCAGCAGCCTCGCAGGGGGGACTGAAGCTTTCTTT.

Only a few counts were recorded for this clone. J is TRBJ2-3 and V is TRBV14; 10 positions match TRBD2. The germline V gene encodes CDR1 SGHDN and CDR2 FVKESK. V lost 4 bases to trimming and J lost 4 bases; unmatched junction nucleotides: 11. This CDR3 has 17 residues. CDR3 in amino acids: CASSRRQREGLSDTQYF. The CDR3 bases are TGTGCCAGCAGCCGACGGCAGCGGGAGGGCCTCTCAGATACGCAGTATTTT.

The chain couples TRBV5-1 to TRBJ1-3, with 7 bases fitting TRBD1. This CDR3 region has 16 residues. With V trimmed by 3 bases and J by 0 bases, 6 bases remained unmatched. Germline CDR1 and CDR2: SGHRS and YFSETQ. Here the CDR3 reads CASSSRGFGSGNTIYF. In nucleotides, the CDR3 is TGCGCCAGCAGCTCCAGGGGGTTCGGCTCTGGAAACACCATATATTTT.

This chain connects TRBV3-1 (or the pseudogene TRBV3-2) to TRBJ1-1, with D unresolved. Germline V CDR1 and CDR2: LGHDT, YNNKEL (reference sequence). Trimming removed 3 bases at V and 6 bases at J, with 14 bases between. The CDR3 covers 14 residues. In DNA, the CDR3 is TGTGCCAGCAGCCACGAGGGTCTGAATTCTGAAGCTTTCTTT. Protein: CASSHEGLNSEAFF.

This clone showed up just once. The gene calls are TRBV19 and TRBJ2-3; TRBD2 matches at 8 bases. The CDR3 has 17 residues. The junction had 15 bases not matched to a gene; V was cut back by 5 bases and J by 5 bases. Germline V CDR1 and CDR2: LNHDA, SQIVND (reference sequence). CDR3 sequence (DNA): TGTGCCAGTAGTTCTTGGCTCTACGGGAGGGCCGGAGATACGCAGTATTTT. Residues: CASSSWLYGRAGDTQYF.

The chain employs TRBV28 and TRBJ2-1; TRBD1 agrees at 9 bases. Germline CDR1 reads MDHEN; CDR2 reads SYDVKM. V trimming: 10 bases; J trimming: 7 bases; junction bases outside the gene matches: 11. This CDR3 has 14 amino acids. In DNA, the CDR3 is TGTGCCACTAAAGGGACAGGGAAGTTAAATGAGCAGTTCTTC. It yields the protein CATKGTGKLNEQFF.

The J gene is TRBJ2-2, the V gene TRBV28; 10 nucleotides match TRBD2. The germline V gene encodes CDR1 MDHEN and CDR2 SYDVKM. This CDR3 region has 13 residues. J lost 10 bases, V lost 6 bases, and 5 bases had no gene match. The CDR3 DNA sequence: TGTGCCAGCAGACTAGCGGGGCCGATGGAGCTGTTTTTT. Translation: CASRLAGPMELFF.

This clone occurred a few times. This chain links TRBV6-5 with TRBJ1-2; perhaps TRBD1 as D (5 bases). The germline V and J ends were trimmed by 6 bases and 0 bases, with 11 bases remaining between them. CDR1 is MNHEY, CDR2 SVGAGI, per germline. The CDR3 is 14 residues long. The CDR3: CASRGGTSNYGYTF. CDR3 DNA: TGTGCCAGCAGGGGGGGAACTTCTAACTATGGCTACACCTTC.

The chain recombines TRBV30 with TRBJ2-7, with TRBD1 matching 7 bases. From germline, CDR1 is GTSNPN and CDR2 SVGIG (reference sequence). Germline trimming cut 1 base from V and 3 bases from J; bases unmatched to any gene: 6. The CDR3 sequence is 14 residues long. CDR3: CAWSGGGGRYEQYF. DNA for the CDR3: TGTGCCTGGAGTGGAGGGGGCGGCCGCTACGAGCAGTACTTC.